Presented here are 23 T cell receptor beta chains from one specimen sequenced in a study of T cells in Graves' hyperthyroidism and ophthalmopathy (dated by TCRdb to between 2018 and 2020). Library method: multiplex PCR. The instrument given in TCRdb is Illumina HiSeq 2000. The TCR beta CDR3 regions were amplified from the RNA transcripts. For the first round of RT-PCR on the TCR CDR3, the HTBI primer set was used together with the Qiagen OneStep RT-PCR kit. TCRdb took the public reads, trimmed them with fastp at Q25, ran MiXCR for clone calling and kept in-frame beta chains. Rows matching on CDR3 protein sequence are summarized as one entry with the most common DNA and genes. This sample comprises more than 300,000 distinct CDR3 sequences, about 18% of them detected only once. The ten most abundant clones make up about 38% of the sample. The sample consisted of blood. Receptors originate from a man between 18 and 29 years old with Graves' ophthalmopathy.

This clonotype was picked up many times. The genes are TRBV6-5 and TRBJ2-5; D is perhaps TRBD1 (6 bases). V was pared by 2 bases and J by 5 bases, with 15 bases between. This CDR3 has 15 residues. Germline CDR1 reads MNHEY; CDR2 reads SVGAGI. The CDR3 protein is CASSYLGGSGETQYF. As DNA, the CDR3 is TGTGCCAGCAGTTACCTTGGGGGCTCGGGTGAGACCCAGTACTTC.

In its sample, this clonotype was seen many times. The chain joins TRBV15 to TRBJ1-5, with TRBD1 identical over 7 bases. The length of the CDR3 is 17 residues. Germline assignment: CDR1 LNHNV and CDR2 YYDKDF (reference sequence). V dropped 5 bases and J dropped 3; count of bases not matched to a gene: 13. In nucleotides, the CDR3 is TGTGCCACCAGCGTCCGGCCGGGACAGAGTAACAATCAGCCCCAGCATTTT. Its translation is CATSVRPGQSNNQPQHF.

Many counts were recorded for this clonotype. V and J are TRBV5-5 and TRBJ1-2; D unclear. Germline loops: CDR1 SGHKS, CDR2 YYEKEE (reference sequence). With 0 bases removed from V and 6 bases from J, the gap between germline ends came to 12 bases. CDR3 size: 14 residues. The CDR3 loop is CASSLAADGNGYTF. Here the CDR3 DNA reads TGTGCCAGCAGCTTGGCCGCAGATGGCAATGGCTACACCTTC. Full variable domain (remainder filled in from reference TRBV5-5 and TRBJ1-2): DAGVTQSPTHLIKTRGQQVTLRCSPISGHKSVSWYQQVLGQGPQFIFQYYEKEERGRGNFPDRFSARQFPNYSSELNVNALLLGDSALYLCASSLAADGNGYTFGSGTRLTVV.

This clonotype was found many times. CDR3 protein: CASSSPGRLNYGYTF. CDR3 in DNA: TGTGCCAGCAGTTCCCCGGGACGCCTAAACTATGGCTACACCTTC. The chain couples TRBV27 to TRBJ1-2; perhaps TRBD1 as D (5 bases). Per the germline V gene, CDR1 is MNHEY and CDR2 is SMNVEV (reference sequence). V shed 4 bases and J shed 2 bases, with 14 bases lying between them. The CDR3 is 15 residues long.

This clonotype was observed many times. The V and J genes are TRBV3-1 and TRBJ1-5, with 7 bases that match TRBD1. The V segment lost 1 base and the J segment 6 bases; nucleotides outside the gene matches: 3. CDR1 is LGHDT and CDR2 is YNNKEL in the germline V gene (reference sequence). The CDR3 contains 14 residues. The CDR3 DNA follows: TGTGCCAGCAGCCAAGGTCCAGGGGGTCAGCCCCAGCATTTT. It is translated as CASSQGPGGQPQHF.

This chain uses TRBV6-5 with TRBJ2-5; D gene ambiguous. CDR1 and CDR2 (germline): MNHEY, SVGAGI. Trimming pared 0 bases from V and 4 bases from J, leaving 12 bases between. The CDR3 sequence is 15 residues long. CDR3 loop: CASSYSQAPRETQYF. The CDR3 region has the DNA TGTGCCAGCAGTTACTCTCAGGCCCCCCGAGAGACCCAGTACTTC.

This clonotype showed up many times. The chain combines TRBV2 with TRBJ1-1; D perhaps matches TRBD1 (5 bases). The CDR3 has 11 amino acids. Between the trimmed V and J ends, which lost 11 bases and 7 bases, there was a span of 14 bases. Germline CDR1 and CDR2: SNHLY and FYNNEI. CDR3 region: CAVPGRGEAFF. CDR3 nucleotide sequence: TGTGCCGTCCCGGGAAGGGGTGAAGCTTTCTTT.

The V gene is TRBV25-1, the J gene TRBJ1-1; 11 bases map to TRBD1. CDR3 size: 14 residues. V trimming: 7 bases; J trimming: 5 bases; junction bases outside the gene matches: 6. Per the germline V gene, CDR1 is MGHDK and CDR2 is SYGVNS. CDR3 in amino acids: CASKEDRGRTEAFF. DNA for the CDR3: TGTGCCAGCAAGGAGGACAGGGGGCGGACTGAAGCTTTCTTT.

This clonotype was detected many times. The genes are TRBV12-3 or TRBV12-4 and TRBJ1-2; D might be TRBD1 (5 bases). This CDR3 region has 15 residues. V was cut by 6 bases and J by 1 base, with 15 bases left in between. The chain's CDR3 is CASRRDSNFNYGYTF. CDR3 nucleotides: TGTGCCAGCAGACGTGACAGCAACTTTAACTATGGCTACACCTTC.

The chain is built from TRBV19 and TRBJ1-1; a weak D match, TRBD1 (6 bases). The germline CDR1 and CDR2 sequences are LNHDA and SQIVND (reference sequence). V was pared by 7 bases and J by 5 bases, with 20 bases between. The CDR3 is made up of 15 amino acids. The CDR3 sequence: CASTPRPGAGTEAFF. The CDR3 DNA reads TGTGCCAGTACCCCCCGGCCAGGGGCTGGTACTGAAGCTTTCTTT.

A remark on this clonotype: One junction end does not reproduce the germline sequence, and a read error may be involved. This chain connects TRBV2 to TRBJ1-6; D is possibly TRBD1 (6 bases). CDR1 SNHLY and CDR2 FYNNEI come from the germline V gene. CDR3 length equals 15 residues. CDR3 DNA: TGCGCCAGCAGCCACCCTGGACAGATTAATTCACCCCTCCACTTT. It translates to CASSHPGQINSPLHF.

There are many counts of this clonotype. The chain is built from TRBV9 and TRBJ1-4, with no clear D. V was cut by 3 bases and J by 0 bases, with 12 bases left in between. Per germline, CDR1 SGDLS and CDR2 YYNGEE. The CDR3 length is 16 residues. In nucleotides, the CDR3 is TGTGCCAGCAGCGCGGCCCCGTATGCAACTAATGAAAAACTGTTTTTT. It translates to CASSAAPYATNEKLFF.

J is TRBJ1-2 and V is TRBV6-5; D gene ambiguous. The CDR3 runs to 14 residues. V was clipped by 4 bases and J by 7 bases, with 16 bases between them. Germline CDR1 reads MNHEY; CDR2 reads SVGAGI. As DNA, the CDR3 is TGTGCCAGCAGTTCCTCTCTCGGGTTCGTTGGCTACACCTTC. It translates to CASSSSLGFVGYTF.

This chain uses TRBV2 with TRBJ1-1; the D gene is possibly TRBD1 (5 bases). Between the trimmed V and J ends, which lost 6 bases and 0 bases, there was a span of 8 bases. The germline V gene encodes CDR1 SNHLY and CDR2 FYNNEI. This CDR3 has 13 residues. The CDR3 nucleotides are TGTGCCAGCAGGTCAGGGTTGAACACTGAAGCTTTCTTT. It is translated as CASRSGLNTEAFF.

This clonotype was observed a single time. The rearrangement joins TRBV24-1 to TRBJ2-1; D not certain. CDR1 KGHDR and CDR2 SFDVKD come from the germline V gene. CDR3 length equals 15 residues. Trimming left V 4 bases short and J 2 bases short, with 11 bases between. CDR3 DNA: TGTGCCACCAGTGACCCTCGGGCCCCCTACAATGAGCAGTTCTTC. This encodes CATSDPRAPYNEQFF.

This sequence joins TRBV19 and TRBJ2-5; D is perhaps TRBD2 (5 bases). This CDR3 comprises 15 residues. From germline, CDR1 is LNHDA and CDR2 SQIVND (reference sequence). The V end lost 3 bases, the J end lost 4 bases, and 15 bases lay between the germline ends. The CDR3 sequence: CASSIPGRGGETQYF. The CDR3 region has the DNA TGTGCCAGTAGTATCCCCGGGCGCGGAGGAGAGACCCAGTACTTC.

There are many counts of this clonotype. The chain joins TRBV4-1 to TRBJ1-1; no clear D gene. V lost 4 bases, J lost 5 bases, and 14 bases lay in between. The CDR3 sequence is 14 residues long. The germline V gene has CDR1 MGHRA and CDR2 YSYEKL. The CDR3 protein is CASSPPVGRTEAFF. The CDR3 DNA sequence: TGCGCCAGCAGCCCCCCTGTTGGTCGGACTGAAGCTTTCTTT.

This clonotype was seen many times. This chain connects TRBV2 to TRBJ2-7, with 8 positions matching TRBD1. The CDR3 spans 17 residues. Germline loops: CDR1 SNHLY, CDR2 FYNNEI. J gave up 2 bases and V 3 bases, and 12 bases lay outside the gene matches. CDR3 nucleotides: TGTGCCAGCAGTGACGGAGCAGGGGGCCGATTTCCCTACGAGCAGTACTTC. Translated: CASSDGAGGRFPYEQYF. The full variable domain, its missing parts supplied by reference TRBV2 and TRBJ2-7, is EPEVTQTPSHQVTQMGQEVILRCVPISNHLYFYWYRQILGQKVEFLVSFYNNEISEKSEIFDDQFSVERPDGSNFTLKIRSTKLEDSAMYFCASSDGAGGRFPYEQYFGPGTRLTVT.

This clonotype has a count of ten or more. The chain recombines TRBV28 with TRBJ2-7, with D unresolved. The ends were cut back, 5 bases at V and 2 bases at J, with 10 bases in the middle. CDR1 is MDHEN, CDR2 SYDVKM, per germline. The CDR3 consists of 13 residues. For the CDR3, the DNA is TGTGCCAGCAGTCAAGGGCCAACCTACGAGCAGTACTTC. Residues: CASSQGPTYEQYF.

In its sample, this clonotype was seen a few times. The rearrangement joins TRBV27 to TRBJ1-1, with D perhaps TRBD1 (5 bases). Between the trimmed V and J ends, which lost 2 bases and 2 bases, there was a span of 12 bases. Germline loops: CDR1 MNHEY, CDR2 SMNVEV (reference sequence). This CDR3 has 15 residues. The CDR3 DNA sequence: TGTGCCAGCAGTTTAAGGGCAGGGTCTAACACTGAAGCTTTCTTT. Translating it yields CASSLRAGSNTEAFF.

In its sample, this clonotype was seen a few times. V and J are TRBV6-1 and TRBJ1-5; the match to TRBD1 covers 7 bases. The trim removed 1 base at V and 5 bases at J, leaving 8 bases unmatched. Germline values: CDR1 MNHNS, CDR2 SASEGT. The CDR3 has 16 amino acids. The CDR3 bases are TGTGCCAGCAGTGAAGATCAAGGGGGCGACGATCAGCCCCAGCATTTT. Protein sequence: CASSEDQGGDDQPQHF.

This clonotype was picked up a small number of times. This sequence joins TRBV10-3 and TRBJ1-1; unclear D gene. This CDR3 region has 11 residues. Germline assignment: CDR1 ENHRY and CDR2 SYGVKD. Trimming pared 6 bases from V and 2 bases from J, leaving 4 bases between. CDR3 sequence: CAIRENTEAFF. The CDR3 DNA reads TGTGCCATCAGGGAAAACACTGAAGCTTTCTTT.

At least ten counts were recorded for this clonotype. The chain is built from TRBV12-3 or TRBV12-4 and TRBJ1-2; D gene unclear. The CDR3 consists of 20 residues. V lost 2 bases, J lost 3 bases, and 28 bases lay in between. CDR3 DNA: TGTGCCAGCAGTTTAATTATGGGCCTACAGCTCCACGGTACCCACTATGGCTACACCTTC. Its translation: CASSLIMGLQLHGTHYGYTF.